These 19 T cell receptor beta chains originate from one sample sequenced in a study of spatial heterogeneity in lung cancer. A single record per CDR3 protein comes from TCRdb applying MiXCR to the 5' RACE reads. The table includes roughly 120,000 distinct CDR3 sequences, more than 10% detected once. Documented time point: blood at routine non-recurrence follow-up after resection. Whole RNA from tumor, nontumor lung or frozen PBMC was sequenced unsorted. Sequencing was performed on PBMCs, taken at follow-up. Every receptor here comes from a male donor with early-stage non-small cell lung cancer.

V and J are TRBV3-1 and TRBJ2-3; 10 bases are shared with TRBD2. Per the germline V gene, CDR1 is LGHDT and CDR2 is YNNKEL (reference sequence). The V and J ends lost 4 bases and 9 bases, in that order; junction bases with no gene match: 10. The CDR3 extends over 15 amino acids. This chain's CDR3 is CASSPAAAGGPTQYF. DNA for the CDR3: TGTGCCAGCAGCCCCGCCGCAGCGGGGGGGCCGACGCAGTATTTT.

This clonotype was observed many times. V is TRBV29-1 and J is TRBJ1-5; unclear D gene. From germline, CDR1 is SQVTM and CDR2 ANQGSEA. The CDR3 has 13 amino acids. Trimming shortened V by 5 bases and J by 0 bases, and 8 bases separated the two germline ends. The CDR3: CSVRNYSNQPQHF. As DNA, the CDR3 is TGCAGCGTTAGGAATTATAGCAATCAGCCCCAGCATTTT.

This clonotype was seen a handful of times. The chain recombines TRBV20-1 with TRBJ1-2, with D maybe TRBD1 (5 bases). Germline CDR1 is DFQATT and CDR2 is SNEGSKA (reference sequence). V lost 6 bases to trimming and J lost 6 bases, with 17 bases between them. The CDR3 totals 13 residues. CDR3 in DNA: TGCAGTGCCCGGACGGGGGTTCGGCATGGCTACACCTTC. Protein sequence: CSARTGVRHGYTF.

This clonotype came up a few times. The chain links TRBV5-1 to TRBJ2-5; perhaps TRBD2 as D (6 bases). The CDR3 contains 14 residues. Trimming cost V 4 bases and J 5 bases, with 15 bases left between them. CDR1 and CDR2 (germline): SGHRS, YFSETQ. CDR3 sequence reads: CASSLYGGAETQYF. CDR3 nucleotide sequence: TGCGCCAGCAGCCTATACGGGGGAGCGGAGACCCAGTACTTC.

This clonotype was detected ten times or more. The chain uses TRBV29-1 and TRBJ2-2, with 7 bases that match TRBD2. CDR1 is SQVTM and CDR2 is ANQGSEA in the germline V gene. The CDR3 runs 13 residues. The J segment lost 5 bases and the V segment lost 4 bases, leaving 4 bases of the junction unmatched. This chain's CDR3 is CSVGLAETGELFF. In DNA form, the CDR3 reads TGCAGCGTTGGCCTAGCGGAAACCGGGGAGCTGTTTTTT.

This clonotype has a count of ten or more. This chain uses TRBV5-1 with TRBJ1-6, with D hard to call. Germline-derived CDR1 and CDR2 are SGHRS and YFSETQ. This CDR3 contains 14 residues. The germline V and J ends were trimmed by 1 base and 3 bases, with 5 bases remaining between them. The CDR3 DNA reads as TGCGCCAGCAGCTTGTACCTCTATAATTCACCCCTCCACTTT. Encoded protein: CASSLYLYNSPLHF.

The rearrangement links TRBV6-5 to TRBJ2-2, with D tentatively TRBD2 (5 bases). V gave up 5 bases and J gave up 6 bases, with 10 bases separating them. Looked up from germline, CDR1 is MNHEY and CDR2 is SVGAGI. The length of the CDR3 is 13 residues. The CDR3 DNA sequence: TGTGCCAGCAGTCCGTTGAGGGCCGGGGAGCTGTTTTTT. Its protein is CASSPLRAGELFF.

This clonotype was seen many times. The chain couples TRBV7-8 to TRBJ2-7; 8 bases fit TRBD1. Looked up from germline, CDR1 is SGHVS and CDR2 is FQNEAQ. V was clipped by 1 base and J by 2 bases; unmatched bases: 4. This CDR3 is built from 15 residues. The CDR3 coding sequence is TGTGCCAGCAGCTTAGGGGGACAGGCCGCCTACGAGCAGTACTTC. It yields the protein CASSLGGQAAYEQYF.

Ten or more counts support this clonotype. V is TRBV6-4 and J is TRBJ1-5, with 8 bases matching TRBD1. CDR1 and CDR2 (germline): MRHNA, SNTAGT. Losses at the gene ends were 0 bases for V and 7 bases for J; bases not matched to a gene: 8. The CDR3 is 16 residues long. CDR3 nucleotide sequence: TGTGCCAGCAGTGACTCGATCAGGGGGCGTTTGCAGCCCCAGCATTTT. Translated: CASSDSIRGRLQPQHF.

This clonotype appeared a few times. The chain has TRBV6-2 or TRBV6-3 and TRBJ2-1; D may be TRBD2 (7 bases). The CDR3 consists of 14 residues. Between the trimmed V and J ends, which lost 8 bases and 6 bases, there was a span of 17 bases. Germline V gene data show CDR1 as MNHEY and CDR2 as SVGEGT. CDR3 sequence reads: CASLRGGDRNEQFF. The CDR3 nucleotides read TGTGCCAGCCTACGAGGGGGGGATCGCAATGAGCAGTTCTTC.

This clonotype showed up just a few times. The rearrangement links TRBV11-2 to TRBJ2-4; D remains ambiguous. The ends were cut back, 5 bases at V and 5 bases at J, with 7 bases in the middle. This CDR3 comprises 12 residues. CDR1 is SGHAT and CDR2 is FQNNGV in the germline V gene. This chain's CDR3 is CASSPPENIQYF. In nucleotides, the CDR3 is TGTGCCAGCAGCCCCCCGGAAAACATTCAGTACTTC. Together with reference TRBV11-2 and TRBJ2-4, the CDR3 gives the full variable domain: EAGVAQSPRYKIIEKRQSVAFWCNPISGHATLYWYQQILGQGPKLLIQFQNNGVVDDSQLPKDRFSAERLKGVDSTLKIQPAKLEDSAVYLCASSPPENIQYFGAGTRLSVL.

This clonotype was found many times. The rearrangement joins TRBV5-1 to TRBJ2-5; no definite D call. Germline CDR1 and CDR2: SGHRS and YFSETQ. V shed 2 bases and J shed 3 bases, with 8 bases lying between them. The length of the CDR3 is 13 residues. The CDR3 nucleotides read TGCGCCAGCAGCTTCGGCGTAAAAGAGACCCAGTACTTC. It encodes CASSFGVKETQYF.

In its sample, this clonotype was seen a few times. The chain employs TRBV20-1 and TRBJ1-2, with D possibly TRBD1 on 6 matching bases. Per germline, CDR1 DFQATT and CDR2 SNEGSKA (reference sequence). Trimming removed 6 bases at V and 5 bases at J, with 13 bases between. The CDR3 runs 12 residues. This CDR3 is CSASPDSYGYTF. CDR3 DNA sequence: TGCAGTGCCAGCCCGGACAGTTATGGCTACACCTTC.

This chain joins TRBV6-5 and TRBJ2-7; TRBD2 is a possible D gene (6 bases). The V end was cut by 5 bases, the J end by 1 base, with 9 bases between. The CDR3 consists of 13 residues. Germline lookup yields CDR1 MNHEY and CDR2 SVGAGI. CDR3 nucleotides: TGTGCCAGCAGTACTCGGGAGTCCTACGAGCAGTACTTC. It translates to CASSTRESYEQYF.

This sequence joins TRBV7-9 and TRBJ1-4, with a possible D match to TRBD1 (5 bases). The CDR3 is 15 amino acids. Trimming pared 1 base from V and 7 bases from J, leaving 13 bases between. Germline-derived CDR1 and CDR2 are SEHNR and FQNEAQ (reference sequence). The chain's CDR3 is CASSLGSGEGEKLFF. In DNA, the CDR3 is TGTGCCAGCAGCTTAGGGTCGGGGGAAGGTGAAAAACTGTTTTTT. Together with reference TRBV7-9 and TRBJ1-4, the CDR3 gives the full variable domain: DTGVSQNPRHKITKRGQNVTFRCDPISEHNRLYWYRQTLGQGPEFLTYFQNEAQLEKSRLLSDRFSAERPKGSFSTLEIQRTEQGDSAMYLCASSLGSGEGEKLFFGSGTQLSVL.

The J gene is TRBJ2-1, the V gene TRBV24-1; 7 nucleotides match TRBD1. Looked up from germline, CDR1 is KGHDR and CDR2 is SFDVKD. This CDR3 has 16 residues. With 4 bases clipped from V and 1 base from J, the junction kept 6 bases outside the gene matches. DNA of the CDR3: TGTGCCACCAGTGACCCTGAGACAGGGTCCTACAATGAGCAGTTCTTC. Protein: CATSDPETGSYNEQFF.

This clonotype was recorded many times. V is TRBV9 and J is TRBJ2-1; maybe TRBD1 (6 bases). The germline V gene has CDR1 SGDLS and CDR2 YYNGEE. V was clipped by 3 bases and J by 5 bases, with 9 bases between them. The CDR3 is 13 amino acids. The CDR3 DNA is TGTGCCAGCAGCGAGCGACAGGACAATGAGCAGTTCTTC. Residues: CASSERQDNEQFF.

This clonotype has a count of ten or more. CDR3 region: CASSYTSGGRTGELFF. CDR3 bases: TGTGCCAGCAGTTACACAAGCGGGGGGCGGACCGGGGAGCTGTTTTTT. V and J are TRBV6-5 and TRBJ2-2, with TRBD2 matching 9 bases. Germline V CDR1 and CDR2: MNHEY, SVGAGI. This CDR3 is built from 16 residues. The V gene end was trimmed by 2 bases and the J gene end by 5 bases; junction bases not matched to a gene: 6.

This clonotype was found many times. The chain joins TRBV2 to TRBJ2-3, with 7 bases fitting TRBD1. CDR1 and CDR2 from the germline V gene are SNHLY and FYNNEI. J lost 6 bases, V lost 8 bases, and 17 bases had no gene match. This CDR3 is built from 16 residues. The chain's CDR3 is CASRGQSLTAHDTQYF. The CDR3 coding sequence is TGTGCCAGCCGGGGACAGTCATTAACGGCACACGATACGCAGTATTTT. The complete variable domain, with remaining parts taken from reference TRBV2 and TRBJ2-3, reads EPEVTQTPSHQVTQMGQEVILRCVPISNHLYFYWYRQILGQKVEFLVSFYNNEISEKSEIFDDQFSVERPDGSNFTLKIRSTKLEDSAMYFCASRGQSLTAHDTQYFGPGTRLTVL.